This T cell receptor beta chain stems from a study of cytomegalovirus exposure and HLA in healthy donors. About the study: The same platform was used for the 120 validation repertoires and the roughly 730 first-cohort repertoires, a later analysis reported.

V was pared by 9 bases and J by 1 base, with 27 bases between. The CDR3 spans 18 residues. The germline gives CDR1 LNHDA, CDR2 SQIVND (reference sequence). Profiled with immunoSEQ multiplex PCR; TCRdb holds only in-frame clones, not every one. The sample includes tens of thousands of clones, 94% of them seen just once. This chain joins TRBV19 and TRBJ1-1; D remains unclear. This TCR was sampled from a man aged 18 to 29 in good health and CMV-seropositive. Specimen: PBMCs. In nucleotides, the CDR3 is TGTGCCAGATTTTTTTATGTGATTTCCCGTACACCGAACACTGAAGCTTTCTTT. Protein product: CARFFYVISRTPNTEAFF.